Listed below are T cell receptor beta chains from one sample, sequenced in a study of technical replicates of blood from several donors. The table came from immunoSEQ multiplex PCR; TCRdb's copy has only in-frame clones and leaves some out. The sample records 76,000 or so clones, roughly nine tenths being singletons. The sequenced sample consisted of T cells isolated from PBMCs. These receptors were taken from a human donor in good health. CDR3s include the opening cysteine and the closing phenylalanine or tryptophan. D genes are given only for firm matches. Expanded clones are given a class, and other clones once, few, many or no size at all.

-	TRBV4-1	-	TRBJ1-4	TGCGCCAGCAGCCCCCGCGCGGATGAAAAACTGTTTTTT	CASSPRADEKLFF
-	TRBV5-8	TRBD2	TRBJ2-7	TGTGCCAGCAGCTCTCGGCTAGCGGGGTCCTACGAGCAGTACTTC	CASSSRLAGSYEQYF
-	TRBV6-6	TRBD1	TRBJ1-2	TGTGCCAGCAGCCGGACAGGGAGAAACTATGGCTACACCTTC	CASSRTGRNYGYTF
-	TRBV5-6	TRBD1	TRBJ2-7	TGTGCCAGCAGCTTGCTGGGACAGATCTACGAGCAGTACTTC	CASSLLGQIYEQYF
-	TRBV9	TRBD1	TRBJ1-4	TGTGCCAGCAGCGTAGGGGGCAGGGGGAATGAAAAACTGTTTTTT	CASSVGGRGNEKLFF
-	TRBV19	-	TRBJ2-7	TGTGCCAGTAGTACCGGAGTAGCTTACGAGCAGTACTTC	CASSTGVAYEQYF
-	TRBV30	TRBD1	TRBJ1-6	TGTGCCTGGAGCAGGACAGGGGGAAAGTCCTATAATTCACCCCTCCACTTT	CAWSRTGGKSYNSPLHF
-	TRBV6-1	-	TRBJ2-7	TGTGCCATACTACAGGGATACGAGCAGTACTTC	CAILQGYEQYF
-	TRBV4-1	TRBD2	TRBJ2-1	TGCGCCAGCAGCCAACGCCTCCTGAACGGACTAGCGAGAGGCAATGAGCAGTTCTTC	CASSQRLLNGLARGNEQFF
-	TRBV9	TRBD2	TRBJ2-5	TGTGCCAGCAGCGGGCGGGGGGAGACCCAGTACTTC	CASSGRGETQYF
-	TRBV7-2	TRBD1	TRBJ2-7	TGTGCCAGCAGCCATGGACAGGGTTGGGACGATGAGCAGTACTTC	CASSHGQGWDDEQYF
-	TRBV6-1	-	TRBJ2-3	TGTGCCAGCATGCGGTCAGACACAGATACGCAGTATTTT	CASMRSDTDTQYF
few	TRBV7-9	-	TRBJ1-5	TGTGCCAGCAGCCCCGGTAGTAATCAGCCCCAGCATTTT	CASSPGSNQPQHF
-	TRBV5-6	-	TRBJ1-2	TGTGCCAGCAGCTTGCCGGGGGTTGAATATGGCTACACCTTC	CASSLPGVEYGYTF
-	TRBV6-1	-	TRBJ1-4	TGTGCCAGCAGTGAAGATTTCGGTGAAAAACTGTTTTTT	CASSEDFGEKLFF
-	TRBV6-1	TRBD1	TRBJ1-5	TGTGCCAGCAGTGGTCTGGACAGGTCTAGCAATCAGCCCCAGCATTTT	CASSGLDRSSNQPQHF
-	TRBV11-2	-	TRBJ1-6	TGTGCCAGCAGCTTGAGGGGCCAGGGGTATTCACCCCTCCACTTT	CASSLRGQGYSPLHF
-	TRBV28	TRBD1	TRBJ2-2	TGTGCCAGCAGTTTAGTGGGACAGGGCTTGGGCGGGGAGCTGTTTTTT	CASSLVGQGLGGELFF
-	TRBV6-5	TRBD1	TRBJ1-1	TGTGCCAGCAGTCAGGCCAGACAGGGGAACACTGAAGCTTTCTTT	CASSQARQGNTEAFF
-	TRBV10-2	-	TRBJ1-1	TGCGCCAGCAGTGACCAGGGGTGGGACACTGAAGCTTTCTTT	CASSDQGWDTEAFF
-	TRBV6-5	-	TRBJ1-1	TGTGCCAGCAGTTACTCGAATCGGGGAACCACTGAAGCTTTCTTT	CASSYSNRGTTEAFF
once	TRBV18	TRBD1	TRBJ1-1	TGTGCCAGCTCACCCATGGACAGGGGGCGTAACACTGAAGCTTTCTTT	CASSPMDRGRNTEAFF
-	TRBV4-1	TRBD1	TRBJ2-4	TGCGCCAGCAGCCAACCGGTCAGGACAGGCCTAGCCAAAAACATTCAGTACTTC	CASSQPVRTGLAKNIQYF
few	TRBV6-5	-	TRBJ1-1	TGTGCCAGCATTGGATCGGGGATGACTGAAGCTTTCTTT	CASIGSGMTEAFF
-	TRBV28	TRBD2	TRBJ2-3	TGTGCCAGCAGTTTGGGGGCGGGAGGAGATACGCAGTATTTT	CASSLGAGGDTQYF
-	TRBV6-1	-	TRBJ1-1	TGTGCCAGCAGTGAATGGGCCGCGAGTAGCGCTGAAGCTTTCTTT	CASSEWAASSAEAFF
-	TRBV4-2	TRBD1	TRBJ1-3	TGTGCCAGCAGCCCAGATCTTACAGGGGGACGACGCACCATATATTTT	CASSPDLTGGRRTIYF
-	TRBV28	-	TRBJ1-2	TGTGCCAGCAGTTTGTCGGAGACCTCCTATGGCTACACCTTC	CASSLSETSYGYTF
-	TRBV7-7	-	TRBJ2-5	TGTGCCAGCAGCCTCCTTCTAGGGGCAGGGGAGACCCAGTACTTC	CASSLLLGAGETQYF
few	TRBV7-2	-	TRBJ1-5	TGTGCCAGCAGCTTAATCAGGGATCAGCCCCAGCATTTT	CASSLIRDQPQHF
-	TRBV2	-	TRBJ1-2	TGTGCCAGTCGAGTAACAGGCGACTATGGCTACACCTTC	CASRVTGDYGYTF
-	TRBV5-4	TRBD1	TRBJ2-6	TGTGCCAGCAGCCAAGGACAGGAACGCTCTGGGGCCAACGTCCTGACTTTC	CASSQGQERSGANVLTF
few	TRBV14	-	TRBJ1-1	TGTGCCAGCAGCCAAGAATATGTCGTGCGCTTAAGGGGGAACACTGAAGCTTTCTTT	CASSQEYVVRLRGNTEAFF
once	TRBV2	-	TRBJ2-6	TGTGCCAGCAGGGAGTCTGGGGCCAACGTCCTGACTTTC	CASRESGANVLTF
-	TRBV19	-	TRBJ1-4	TGTGCCAGTAGTAATTCAGGGGCTAATGAAAAACTGTTTTTT	CASSNSGANEKLFF
-	TRBV4-1	-	TRBJ1-1	TGCGCCAGCAGCCCCCGTTCGGGGAACACTGAAGCTTTCTTT	CASSPRSGNTEAFF
-	TRBV6-1	TRBD1	TRBJ1-1	TGTGCCAGCAGTCCGGGACAGGGTAGGAACACTGAAGCTTTCTTT	CASSPGQGRNTEAFF
-	TRBV6-1	TRBD1	TRBJ2-7	TGTGCCAGCAGTGGTGACAGGGCCTACGAGCAGTACTTC	CASSGDRAYEQYF